This TCR beta chain was recovered during a study of graft-versus-host responses after intestinal transplantation. Germline CDR1 is SGDLS and CDR2 is YYNGEE. This CDR3 region has 16 residues. Losses at the gene ends were 4 bases for V and 6 bases for J; bases not matched to a gene: 12. The assay was immunoSEQ multiplex PCR, and TCRdb's table has in-frame clones only and misses some. The sample includes over 15,000 clones, approximately 80% of them seen just once. This sample comprised PBMCs, obtained 14 days after transplant. The J gene is TRBJ2-3, the V gene TRBV9; 9 bases line up with TRBD2. The receptor was derived from a human patient who received an intestinal transplant, so some T cells may come from the graft donor. The CDR3 DNA reads as TGTGCCAGCAGCTCGAGTATAGCGGGAGCAACCGATACGCAGTATTTT. It specifies CASSSSIAGATDTQYF.